A single sample is the source of the 28 T cell receptor beta chains below, sequenced in a study of post-analysis software for immune sequencing data. Sequencing libraries made from TCR beta cDNA carried unique molecular identifiers. Each CDR3 protein gets one entry after TCRdb re-called the PCR reads with MiXCR. The table has hundreds of thousands of distinct CDR3 sequences, about 53% seen once. These receptors are not linked to any known antigen. The study, taken as a whole, reports: Controls had lower frequencies than patients of a few TRBV segments, which included TRBV5-6, TRBV5-1 and TRBV20-1.

The sequenced sample consisted of blood. These TCRs come from a girl aged 10-17 years with multiple sclerosis.

This clonotype was found a few times. The genes are TRBV18 and TRBJ2-4, with 8 positions matching TRBD1. The J call may be in error: the DNA end matches TRBJ2-7 better. This CDR3 is built from 14 residues. CDR1 KGHSH and CDR2 LQKENI come from the germline V gene. In DNA, the CDR3 is TGTGCCAGCTCACCAGAGGACAGGGACTACGAGCAGTACTTC. The encoded protein is CASSPEDRDYEQYF.

The chain recombines TRBV29-1 with TRBJ1-2; D unclear. Germline V gene data show CDR1 as SQVTM and CDR2 as ANQGSEA. V was shortened by 4 bases and J by 7 bases, with 10 bases between the two germline ends. The CDR3 is 11 residues long. The CDR3 DNA is TGCAGCGTTGGGCAGGAAATTGGCTACACCTTC. Amino acid sequence: CSVGQEIGYTF.

The genes are TRBV5-1 and TRBJ2-5; 11 bases match TRBD1. The length of the CDR3 is 16 residues. Per the germline V gene, CDR1 is SGHRS and CDR2 is YFSETQ. Trimming took 3 bases from V and 5 from J; bases not matched to a gene: 9. The CDR3 sequence: CASSSPGQGVWETQYF. CDR3 DNA: TGCGCCAGCAGCTCTCCGGGACAGGGGGTCTGGGAGACCCAGTACTTC.

This clonotype was found once. V and J are TRBV7-9 and TRBJ1-1; 9 nucleotides agree with TRBD1. This CDR3 has 16 amino acids. The V segment lost 1 base and the J segment 3 bases; nucleotides outside the gene matches: 6. Germline loops: CDR1 SEHNR, CDR2 FQNEAQ (reference sequence). In nucleotides, the CDR3 is TGTGCCAGCAGCTTAGATGGGGGACAGGGAGACACTGAAGCTTTCTTT. Residues: CASSLDGGQGDTEAFF.

The gene calls are TRBV5-1 and TRBJ2-2; 11 bases are shared with TRBD2. The J segment lost 3 bases and the V segment lost 7 bases, leaving 17 bases of the junction unmatched. Germline V lookup: CDR1 SGHRS, CDR2 YFSETQ. The CDR3 sequence is 19 residues long. The CDR3 nucleotides are TGCGCCAGCCCGGACGGGACTAGCGGCAGCCAGGCGGACACCGGGGAGCTGTTTTTT. It encodes CASPDGTSGSQADTGELFF.

V and J are TRBV2 and TRBJ1-4; no clear D gene. The V and J ends lost 5 bases and 0 bases respectively, with 10 bases between them. Per the germline V gene, CDR1 is SNHLY and CDR2 is FYNNEI. CDR3 length: 15 amino acids. The CDR3 sequence is CASSLKTATNEKLFF. The CDR3, as DNA: TGTGCCAGCAGTCTGAAGACTGCAACTAATGAAAAACTGTTTTTT.

This chain uses TRBV7-2 with TRBJ2-5, with 12 bases identical to TRBD2. The DNA end is more similar to TRBJ2-7, so the J call may be wrong. CDR1 and CDR2 from the germline V gene are SGHTA and FQGNSA. CDR3 length: 17 residues. CDR3 in DNA: TGTGCCAGCAGCCATGGGCTAGCGGGAGGGCGCGGCTACGAGCAGTACTTC. The encoded protein is CASSHGLAGGRGYEQYF.

The chain uses TRBV4-1 and TRBJ2-3; no definite D call. V was trimmed by 4 bases and J by 9 bases, leaving 14 bases between them. The CDR3 covers 13 residues. The germline CDR1 and CDR2 sequences are MGHRA and YSYEKL. CDR3 sequence (DNA): TGCGCCAGCAGCCCCCCCCCTCGGCCCACGCAGTATTTT. It yields the protein CASSPPPRPTQYF.

The chain is built from TRBV12-3 or TRBV12-4 and TRBJ2-5; 11 bases match TRBD2. The length of the CDR3 is 16 residues. With V trimmed by 6 bases and J by 3 bases, 9 bases remained unmatched. The CDR3 sequence: CASRISGTSGKETQYF. In nucleotides, the CDR3 is TGTGCCAGCAGGATCTCCGGGACTAGCGGCAAAGAGACCCAGTACTTC.

The V gene is TRBV4-1, the J gene TRBJ2-4, with 9 bases fitting TRBD1. The DNA end is a closer match to TRBJ2-7, so the J assignment may be wrong. CDR1 and CDR2 from the germline V gene are MGHRA and YSYEKL. This CDR3 comprises 15 residues. The CDR3 DNA is TGCGCCAGCAGCCTCTCCTCGGGACAGGGCCACGAGCAGTACTTC. It translates to CASSLSSGQGHEQYF.

This clonotype showed up just a few times. This chain connects TRBV12-3 or TRBV12-4 to TRBJ2-6; 9 nucleotides align to TRBD1. CDR3 length: 18 amino acids. V was clipped by 3 bases and J by 1 base; unmatched bases: 7. Here the CDR3 DNA reads TGTGCCAGCAGTTTGGTCCGAGGACAGGGGTCTGGGGCCAACGTCCTGACTTTC. This translates into CASSLVRGQGSGANVLTF.

CDR3 in DNA: TGCGCCAGCAGCTTGGACCTAGCGGGAGGCCGGAGCTCCTACGAGCAGTACTTC. Amino acid sequence: CASSLDLAGGRSSYEQYF. This chain joins TRBV5-1 and TRBJ2-7, with 11 bases lining up with TRBD2. This CDR3 is built from 18 residues. V gave up 0 bases and J gave up 0 bases; unmatched junction bases: 8. Germline CDR1 reads SGHRS; CDR2 reads YFSETQ.

This clonotype came up once. CDR3 in amino acids: CASSLLGGDSYNEQFF. The DNA for the CDR3 is TGTGCCAGCAGTTTATTGGGGGGGGACTCCTACAATGAGCAGTTCTTC. The chain uses TRBV27 and TRBJ2-1, with 7 bases matching TRBD2. V dropped 1 base and J dropped 0; count of bases not matched to a gene: 3. Germline V CDR1 and CDR2: MNHEY, SMNVEV (reference sequence). The CDR3 covers 16 residues.

The chain is built from TRBV20-1 and TRBJ1-1; no clear D. Per germline, CDR1 DFQATT and CDR2 SNEGSKA (reference sequence). V was pared by 3 bases and J by 5 bases, with 13 bases between. The CDR3 contains 13 residues. The chain's CDR3 is CSASRPLGTEAFF. For the CDR3, the DNA is TGCAGTGCTAGCAGACCCCTGGGGACTGAAGCTTTCTTT.

The chain recombines TRBV20-1 with TRBJ1-1, with unresolved D. The germline V and J ends were trimmed by 4 bases and 0 bases, with 3 bases remaining between them. Per the germline V gene, CDR1 is DFQATT and CDR2 is SNEGSKA (reference sequence). CDR3 length equals 11 residues. DNA of the CDR3: TGCAGTGCTACAGTGAACACTGAAGCTTTCTTT. Its protein product is CSATVNTEAFF.

This clonotype was recorded a few times. The chain combines TRBV7-3 with TRBJ2-3; D unresolved. V was cut by 2 bases and J by 2 bases, with 11 bases left in between. The germline gives CDR1 SGHTA, CDR2 FQGTGA. CDR3 length equals 15 residues. The CDR3 DNA follows: TGTGCCAGCAGCTTATCGTCTGGGTACACAGATACGCAGTATTTT. As protein: CASSLSSGYTDTQYF.

The chain joins TRBV25-1 to TRBJ1-2; D is undetermined. CDR1 MGHDK and CDR2 SYGVNS come from the germline V gene. Trimming removed 4 bases from V and 8 bases from J, with 14 bases in between. This CDR3 comprises 13 residues. The CDR3 spells CASSGYTQGGYTF. CDR3 coding DNA: TGTGCCAGCAGTGGATACACCCAAGGCGGCTACACCTTC.

The chain combines TRBV3-1 with TRBJ2-1; no clear D. V lost 3 bases, J lost 8 bases, and 20 bases lay in between. Germline CDR1 reads LGHDT; CDR2 reads YNNKEL (reference sequence). There are 16 residues in the CDR3. CDR3 sequence reads: CASSQLGDLISDEQFF. CDR3 in DNA: TGTGCCAGCAGCCAGCTCGGAGATTTGATAAGCGATGAGCAGTTCTTC.

The chain has TRBV29-1 and TRBJ2-3, with D tentatively TRBD2 (7 bases). Per germline, CDR1 SQVTM and CDR2 ANQGSEA. Trimming stripped 7 bases from V and 4 bases from J, with 12 bases between. The CDR3 spans 12 residues. This CDR3 is CSAGGGADTQYF. The CDR3 DNA sequence: TGCAGCGCAGGCGGGGGCGCAGATACGCAGTATTTT.

The rearrangement links TRBV12-5 to TRBJ2-1, with a tentative D call TRBD1 (6 bases). The V end was cut by 5 bases, the J end by 0 bases, with 23 bases between. CDR3 length: 19 residues. In germline, CDR1 is LGHNT, CDR2 FRNRAP. The DNA of the CDR3 is TGTGCTAGTGGTCCATCCAGGGGCGTTACCTCGAGCTCCTACAATGAGCAGTTCTTC. Its translation is CASGPSRGVTSSSYNEQFF.

V is TRBV30 and J is TRBJ2-5; 8 nucleotides line up with TRBD2. The assigned J gene may be wrong: the sequence end matches TRBJ2-7 better. The germline V gene has CDR1 GTSNPN and CDR2 SVGIG (reference sequence). The CDR3 runs to 14 residues. The CDR3 DNA sequence: TGTGCCTGGAGTGTACTCGCGGGGGGCTACGAGCAGTACTTC. It specifies CAWSVLAGGYEQYF.

The rearrangement joins TRBV18 to TRBJ2-4, with 9 bases matching TRBD1. The closer fit of TRBJ2-7 to the DNA end suggests the J call may be wrong. The CDR3 is made up of 15 amino acids. Germline V gene sequence: CDR1 KGHSH, CDR2 LQKENI. CDR3 in amino acids: CASSPGTGILSEQYF. The CDR3 DNA is TGTGCCAGCTCACCAGGGACAGGGATCCTCTCCGAGCAGTACTTC.

The V and J genes are TRBV24-1 and TRBJ2-4; D is perhaps TRBD2 (5 bases). CDR1 KGHDR and CDR2 SFDVKD come from the germline V gene. The CDR3 length is 11 residues. V lost 3 bases and J 13 bases, leaving 9 bases between the germline ends. The CDR3 DNA is TGTGCCACCAGTGATGAGAGGGAGCAGTACTTC. Amino acid sequence: CATSDEREQYF.

The sample holds a few counts of this clonotype. The V call is TRBV20-1, the J call TRBJ1-2, with D uncertain. The germline CDR1 and CDR2 sequences are DFQATT and SNEGSKA (reference sequence). Trimming removed 0 bases at V and 4 bases at J, with 15 bases between. CDR3 size: 15 residues. CDR3 amino acids: CSARDGHFRGYGYTF. The CDR3, as DNA: TGCAGTGCTAGAGACGGCCACTTCCGGGGCTATGGCTACACCTTC.

This clonotype was counted many times. The rearrangement links TRBV29-1 to TRBJ2-7; weak D call: TRBD2 (5 bases). Trimming took 5 bases from V and 0 from J, leaving 11 bases between them. CDR1 and CDR2 (germline): SQVTM, ANQGSEA. The length of the CDR3 is 13 residues. As DNA, the CDR3 is TGCAGCGTTTTAAGAGGGAGCTCCTACGAGCAGTACTTC. Protein: CSVLRGSSYEQYF.

This clonotype has only one observation. The rearrangement links TRBV5-1 to TRBJ2-1; the match to TRBD2 covers 12 bases. CDR1 is SGHRS, CDR2 YFSETQ, per germline. The CDR3 totals 16 residues. The V segment lost 5 bases and the J segment 6 bases; nucleotides outside the gene matches: 9. The CDR3 is CASSFAGTSGSNEQFF. CDR3 DNA: TGCGCCAGCAGTTTCGCTGGGACTAGCGGGTCCAATGAGCAGTTCTTC.

This rearrangement joins TRBV7-8 to TRBJ2-1; possible D gene TRBD2, 7 bases. The CDR3 extends over 20 amino acids. The germline gives CDR1 SGHVS, CDR2 FQNEAQ. V lost 1 base and J lost 0, with 22 bases in between. In nucleotides, the CDR3 is TGTGCCAGCAGCTTAGGGGGGGGCAAAGTAGCCCCGATCTCCTACAATGAGCAGTTCTTC. As protein: CASSLGGGKVAPISYNEQFF. Together with reference TRBV7-8 and TRBJ2-1, the CDR3 gives the full variable domain: GAGVSQSPRYKVAKRGQDVALRCDPISGHVSLFWYQQALGQGPEFLTYFQNEAQLDKSGLPSDRFFAERPEGSVSTLKIQRTQQEDSAVYLCASSLGGGKVAPISYNEQFFGPGTRLTVL.

The chain carries TRBV12-3 or TRBV12-4 and TRBJ2-7; 12 positions agree with TRBD1. Trimming at V came to 5 bases and at J to 3 bases, leaving 5 bases not matched to a gene. CDR3 size: 15 residues. The CDR3 nucleotides are TGTGCCAGCAGTGTCCGGGACAGGGGGCTCTACGAGCAGTACTTC. It yields the protein CASSVRDRGLYEQYF.